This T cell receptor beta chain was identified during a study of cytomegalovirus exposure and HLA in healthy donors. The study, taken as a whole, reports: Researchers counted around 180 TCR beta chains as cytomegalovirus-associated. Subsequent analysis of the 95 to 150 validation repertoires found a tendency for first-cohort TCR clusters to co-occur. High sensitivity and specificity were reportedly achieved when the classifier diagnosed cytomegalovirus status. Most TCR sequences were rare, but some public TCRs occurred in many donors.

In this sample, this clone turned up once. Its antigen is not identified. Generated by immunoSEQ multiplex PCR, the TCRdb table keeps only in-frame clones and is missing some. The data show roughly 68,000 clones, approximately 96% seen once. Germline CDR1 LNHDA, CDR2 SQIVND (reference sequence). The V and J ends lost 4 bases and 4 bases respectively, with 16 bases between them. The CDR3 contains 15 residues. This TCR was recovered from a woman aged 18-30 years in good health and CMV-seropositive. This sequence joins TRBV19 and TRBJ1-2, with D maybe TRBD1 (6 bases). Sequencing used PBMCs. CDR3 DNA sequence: TGTGCCAGTAGTAGCACGGGACACCCGCTCTATGGCTACACCTTC. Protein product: CASSSTGHPLYGYTF.